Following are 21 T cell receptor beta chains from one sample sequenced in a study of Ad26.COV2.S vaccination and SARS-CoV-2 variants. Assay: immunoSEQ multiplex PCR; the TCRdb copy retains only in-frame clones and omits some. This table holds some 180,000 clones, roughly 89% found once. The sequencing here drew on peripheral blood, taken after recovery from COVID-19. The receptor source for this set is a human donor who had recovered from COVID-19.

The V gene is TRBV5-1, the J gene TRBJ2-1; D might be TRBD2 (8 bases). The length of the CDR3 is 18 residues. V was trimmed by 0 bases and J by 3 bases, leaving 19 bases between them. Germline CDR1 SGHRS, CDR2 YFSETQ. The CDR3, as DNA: TGCGCCAGCAGCTTGGAGGGGGCTCTAGCGGGCCGCTACAATGAGCAGTTCTTC. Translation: CASSLEGALAGRYNEQFF.

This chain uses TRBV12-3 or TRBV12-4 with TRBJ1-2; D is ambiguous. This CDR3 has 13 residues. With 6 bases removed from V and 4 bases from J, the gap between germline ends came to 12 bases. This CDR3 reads CASSPDRAYGYTF. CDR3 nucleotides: TGTGCCAGCAGCCCTGACCGAGCCTATGGCTACACCTTC.

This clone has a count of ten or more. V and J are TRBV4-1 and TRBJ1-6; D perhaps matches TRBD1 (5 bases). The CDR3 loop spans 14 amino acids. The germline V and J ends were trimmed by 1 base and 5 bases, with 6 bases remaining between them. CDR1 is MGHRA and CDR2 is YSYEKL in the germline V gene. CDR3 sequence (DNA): TGCGCCAGCAGCCAAGTAGGGGATAATTCACCCCTCCACTTT. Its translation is CASSQVGDNSPLHF.

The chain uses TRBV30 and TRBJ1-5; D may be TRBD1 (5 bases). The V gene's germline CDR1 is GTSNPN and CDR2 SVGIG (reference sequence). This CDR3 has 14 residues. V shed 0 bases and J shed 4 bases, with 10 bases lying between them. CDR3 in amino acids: CAWSVRGVNQPQHF. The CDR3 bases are TGTGCCTGGAGTGTAAGAGGGGTTAATCAGCCCCAGCATTTT.

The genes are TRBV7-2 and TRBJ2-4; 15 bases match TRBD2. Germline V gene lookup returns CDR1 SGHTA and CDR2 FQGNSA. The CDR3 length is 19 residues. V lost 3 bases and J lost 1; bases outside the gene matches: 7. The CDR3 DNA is TGTGCCAGCAGCTTCCTTGGACTAGCGGGAGGGAGGGCCAAAAACATTCAGTACTTC. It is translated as CASSFLGLAGGRAKNIQYF.

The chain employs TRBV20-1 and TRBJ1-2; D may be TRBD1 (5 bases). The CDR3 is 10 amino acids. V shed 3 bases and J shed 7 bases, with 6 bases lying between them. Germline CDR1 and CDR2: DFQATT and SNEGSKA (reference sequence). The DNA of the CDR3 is TGCAGTGCTAGCAGGGCTGGCTACACCTTC. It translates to CSASRAGYTF.

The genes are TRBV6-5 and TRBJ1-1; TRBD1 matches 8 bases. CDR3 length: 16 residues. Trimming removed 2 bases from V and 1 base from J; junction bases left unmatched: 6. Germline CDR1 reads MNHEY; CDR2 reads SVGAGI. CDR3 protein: CASSYTPGTGNTEAFF. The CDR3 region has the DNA TGTGCCAGCAGTTACACCCCCGGGACAGGGAACACTGAAGCTTTCTTT.

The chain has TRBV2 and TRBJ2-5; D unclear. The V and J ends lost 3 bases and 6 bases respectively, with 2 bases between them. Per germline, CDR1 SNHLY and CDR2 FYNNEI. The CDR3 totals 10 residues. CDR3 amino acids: CASSEQTQYF. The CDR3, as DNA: TGTGCCAGCAGTGAGCAGACCCAGTACTTC.

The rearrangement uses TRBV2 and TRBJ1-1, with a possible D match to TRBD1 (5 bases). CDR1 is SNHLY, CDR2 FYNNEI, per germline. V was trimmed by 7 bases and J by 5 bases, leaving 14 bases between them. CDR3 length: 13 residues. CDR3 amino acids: CASIQQEGTEAFF. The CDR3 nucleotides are TGTGCCAGCATTCAGCAGGAGGGGACTGAAGCTTTCTTT.

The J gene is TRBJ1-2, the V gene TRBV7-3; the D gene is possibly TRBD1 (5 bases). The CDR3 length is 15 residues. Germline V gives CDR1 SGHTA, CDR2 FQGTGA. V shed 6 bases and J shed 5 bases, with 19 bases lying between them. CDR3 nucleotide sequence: TGTGCCAGCAGACGGGGACCGGGACCGGGGTATGGCTACACCTTC. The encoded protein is CASRRGPGPGYGYTF.

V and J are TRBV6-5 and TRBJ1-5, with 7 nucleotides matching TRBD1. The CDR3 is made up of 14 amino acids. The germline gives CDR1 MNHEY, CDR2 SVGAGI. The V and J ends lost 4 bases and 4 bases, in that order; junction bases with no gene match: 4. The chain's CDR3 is CASSWTGPNQPQHF. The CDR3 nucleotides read TGTGCCAGCAGTTGGACAGGTCCAAATCAGCCCCAGCATTTT.

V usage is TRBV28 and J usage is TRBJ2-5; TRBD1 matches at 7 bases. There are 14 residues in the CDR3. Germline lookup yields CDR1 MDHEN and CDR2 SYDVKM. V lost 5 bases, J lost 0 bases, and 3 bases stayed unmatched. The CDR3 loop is CASSTGANQETQYF. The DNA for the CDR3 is TGTGCCAGCAGTACAGGGGCGAACCAAGAGACCCAGTACTTC.

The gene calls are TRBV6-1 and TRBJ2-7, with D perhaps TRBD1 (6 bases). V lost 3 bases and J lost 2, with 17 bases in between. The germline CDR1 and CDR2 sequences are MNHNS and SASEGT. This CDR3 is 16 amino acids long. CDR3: CASSDPPETGTYEQYF. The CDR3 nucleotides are TGTGCCAGCAGTGATCCCCCCGAGACAGGAACCTACGAGCAGTACTTC.

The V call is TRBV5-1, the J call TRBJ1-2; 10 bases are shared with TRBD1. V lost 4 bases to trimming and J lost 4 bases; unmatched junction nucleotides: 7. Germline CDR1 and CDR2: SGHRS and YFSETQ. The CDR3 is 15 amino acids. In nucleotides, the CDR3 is TGCGCCAGCAGCCCCCGCGACAGGGGGCTCTATGGCTACACCTTC. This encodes CASSPRDRGLYGYTF.

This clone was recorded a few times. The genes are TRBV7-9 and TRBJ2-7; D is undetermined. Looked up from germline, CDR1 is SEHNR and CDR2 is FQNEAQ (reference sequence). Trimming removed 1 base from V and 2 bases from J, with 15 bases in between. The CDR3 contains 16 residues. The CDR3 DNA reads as TGTGCCAGCAGCTTAGAACGGGTCAATACAGCCTACGAGCAGTACTTC. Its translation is CASSLERVNTAYEQYF.

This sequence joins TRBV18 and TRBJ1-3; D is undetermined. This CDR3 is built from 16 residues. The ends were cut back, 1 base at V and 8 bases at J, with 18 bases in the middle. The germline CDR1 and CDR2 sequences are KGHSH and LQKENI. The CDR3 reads CASSPLLTGSGYTIYF. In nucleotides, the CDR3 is TGTGCCAGCTCACCACTTTTAACGGGTTCCGGTTACACCATATATTTT.

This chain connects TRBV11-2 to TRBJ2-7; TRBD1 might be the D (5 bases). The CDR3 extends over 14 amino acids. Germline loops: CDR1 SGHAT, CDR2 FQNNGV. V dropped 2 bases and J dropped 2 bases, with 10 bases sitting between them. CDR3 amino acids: CASSLWTSPYEQYF. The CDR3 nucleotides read TGTGCCAGCAGCTTATGGACAAGTCCCTACGAGCAGTACTTC.

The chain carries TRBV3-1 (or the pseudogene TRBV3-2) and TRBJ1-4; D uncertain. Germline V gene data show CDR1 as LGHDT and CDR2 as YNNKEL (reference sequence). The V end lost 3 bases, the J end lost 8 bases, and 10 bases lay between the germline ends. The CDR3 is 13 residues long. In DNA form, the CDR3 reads TGTGCCAGCAGCCACCTTCAGAGAGAAAAACTGTTTTTT. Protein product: CASSHLQREKLFF.

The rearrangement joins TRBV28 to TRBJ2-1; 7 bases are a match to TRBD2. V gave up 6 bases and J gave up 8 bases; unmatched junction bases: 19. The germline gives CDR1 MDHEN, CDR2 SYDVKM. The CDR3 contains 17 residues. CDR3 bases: TGTGCCAGCAGCTCGGAGGGAGGGCCATCAATGAGCGATGAGCAGTTCTTC. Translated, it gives CASSSEGGPSMSDEQFF.

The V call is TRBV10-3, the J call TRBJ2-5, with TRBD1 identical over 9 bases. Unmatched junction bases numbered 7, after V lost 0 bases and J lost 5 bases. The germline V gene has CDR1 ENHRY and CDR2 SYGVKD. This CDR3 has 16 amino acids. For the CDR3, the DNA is TGTGCCATCAGTGAGTCGAGAGACAGGGGGTGGGAGACCCAGTACTTC. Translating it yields CAISESRDRGWETQYF.

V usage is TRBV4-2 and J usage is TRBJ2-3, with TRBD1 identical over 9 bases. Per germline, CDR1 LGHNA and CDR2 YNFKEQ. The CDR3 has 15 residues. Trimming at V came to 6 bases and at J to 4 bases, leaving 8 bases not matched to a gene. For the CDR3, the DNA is TGTGCCAGCAGTGTAGGGGACAGGGATCCAGATACGCAGTATTTT. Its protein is CASSVGDRDPDTQYF.